This T cell receptor beta chain was identified during a study of blood T cell repertoires in COVID-19 (dated by TCRdb to 2018 to 2021). Looking at the study overall: Collaborator samples came from the United States, Italy and Spain and covered acute and convalescent phases of COVID-19. HLA class I and class II types, where available, came from metadata supplied by the sample provider rather than from assay-based typing. The samples were drawn from two sources: the first 160 participants of the ongoing ImmuneRACE study, and fewer than 1,500 subjects contributed by 6 global collaborators. The prospective study material was composed of cDNA or gDNA derived from T cells, B-cell-depleted T cells, or PBMCs. The sample metadata nearly always contained a de-identified subject ID, COVID-19 status, age in years and sex. Subjects who had been exposed to COVID-19, were actively infected with it, or had recovered from it provided the deeply sampled blood TCRbeta repertoires that made up the dataset. The repertoires were released in a freely available public database intended as a resource for research on the immune response to SARS-CoV-2.

TCRbeta CDR3 regions were amplified from genomic DNA using the immunoSEQ Assay, a bias-controlled multiplex PCR. As for the original processing: The number of nucleated cells in each sample was estimated from the amplification of reference gene primers within the assay. To quantify the absolute abundance of each unique TCRbeta CDR3 rearrangement, sequence reads were collapsed and filtered. For each sample, productive Simpson clonality was calculated as the square root of Simpson's diversity index over productive rearrangements. Entries here come from immuneACCESS through TCRdb and include only in-frame sequences with V and J called. Some clones fail to appear in such tables; in the studies checked, an unresolved V gene covers under half of the shortfall, and the cause of the remainder is unknown. That table furnishes V, J and clone size, whereas the DNA furnished D and trimming. Here the sample has some 150,000 clones; 84% occur a single time. The top ten clones comprise roughly 6.8% of the sample.

The CDR3 sequence holds 13 residues, the cysteine and phenylalanine included. Of all the DNA, just the CDR3 is kept, 39 bases in frame from base 1. Reading the germline V gene gives CDR1 SGHAT and CDR2 FQNNGV. V loses 3 bases, J loses 3 bases, and the germline ends lie 8 bases apart. On this clone: There is no known antigen for this receptor. No base-level quality is on record; no much larger clone is a single base apart.

The collaborating institutions used their own protocols to collect whole blood in K2EDTA tubes. For TCRbeta analysis, collaborator samples were shipped as frozen whole blood, as isolated PBMCs, or as DNA extracted from either sample type. General conclusions and limits of the study: How much clinical and demographic metadata was included differed by source and by participant, and the metadata was provided uncurated.

The sample consisted of peripheral blood. In this chain, TRBV11-2 is recombined with TRBJ1-1, with the D gene call left open. The receptor was derived from a woman in her forties or fifties in a cohort sampled during active or convalescent COVID-19. The DNA is as follows: TGTGCCAGCAGCTTCACGGTGGACACTGAAGCTTTCTTT. Translated, it gives CASSFTVDTEAFF. With the rest looked up from the reference TRBV11-2 and TRBJ1-1 genes rather than sequenced, the full variable domain is EAGVAQSPRYKIIEKRQSVAFWCNPISGHATLYWYQQILGQGPKLLIQFQNNGVVDDSQLPKDRFSAERLKGVDSTLKIQPAKLEDSAVYLCASSFTVDTEAFFGQGTRLTVV.